Below are 10 T cell receptor beta chains sequenced from a single sample in a study of cytomegalovirus exposure and HLA in healthy donors. Both 60 Vbeta primers and 13 Jbeta primers went into the PCR. The protocol was immunoSEQ multiplex PCR, while the TCRdb copy is restricted to in-frame clones and leaves out a portion. This sample's table has roughly 60,000 clones. The sample taken for sequencing was PBMCs. These receptors all stem from a woman aged 18-30 years in good health and CMV-seronegative.

This sequence joins TRBV6-1 and TRBJ2-3; 12 bases align to TRBD2. The CDR3 runs to 14 residues. V dropped 11 bases and J dropped 4; count of bases not matched to a gene: 7. Germline CDR1 reads MNHNS; CDR2 reads SASEGT. CDR3 bases: TGTGCCGGCAAGGGACTAGCGGGCGCAGATACGCAGTATTTT. Translated: CAGKGLAGADTQYF.

This chain joins TRBV19 and TRBJ1-1, with TRBD1 as a possible D gene (6 bases). The ends were cut back, 7 bases at V and 4 bases at J, with 25 bases in the middle. Germline V gene sequence: CDR1 LNHDA, CDR2 SQIVND (reference sequence). The CDR3 sequence is 17 residues long. CDR3 nucleotides: TGTGCCAGTATAATCGGGGGGGCGAAAACCGGAATCACTGAAGCTTTCTTT. This sequence encodes CASIIGGAKTGITEAFF. The whole variable domain, remainder taken from reference TRBV19 and TRBJ1-1, is DGGITQSPKYLFRKEGQNVTLSCEQNLNHDAMYWYRQDPGQGLRLIYYSQIVNDFQKGDIAEGYSVSREKKESFPLTVTSAQKNPTAFYLCASIIGGAKTGITEAFFGQGTRLTVV.

The rearrangement uses TRBV7-9 and TRBJ2-5; no clear D gene. Germline CDR1 is SEHNR and CDR2 is FQNEAQ (reference sequence). V gave up 3 bases and J gave up 5 bases, with 7 bases separating them. The CDR3 runs to 12 residues. The chain's CDR3 is CASSFSQETQYF. CDR3 sequence (DNA): TGTGCCAGCAGCTTCAGTCAGGAGACCCAGTACTTC.

This chain joins TRBV15 and TRBJ1-5; D is uncertain. Germline values: CDR1 LNHNV, CDR2 YYDKDF (reference sequence). CDR3 length: 12 amino acids. V was cut by 0 bases and J by 11 bases, with 8 bases left in between. The CDR3 nucleotides are TGTGCCACCAGCAGAGATCTAGGTTCCCAGCATTTT. It codes for CATSRDLGSQHF.

The chain couples TRBV19 to TRBJ1-1; TRBD1 matches 8 bases. CDR1 and CDR2 from the germline V gene are LNHDA and SQIVND (reference sequence). J gave up 4 bases and V 3 bases, and 4 bases lay outside the gene matches. The CDR3 has 14 residues. Here the CDR3 reads CASSIVGQGTEAFF. Here the CDR3 DNA reads TGTGCCAGTAGTATCGTCGGACAGGGCACTGAAGCTTTCTTT.

The genes are TRBV18 and TRBJ1-1; 7 bases match TRBD1. This CDR3 comprises 16 residues. Germline CDR1 and CDR2: KGHSH and LQKENI. Trimming took 5 bases from V and 0 from J; bases not matched to a gene: 9. CDR3 bases: TGTGCCAGCTCATCAAGCCGACAGGGCTTGAACACTGAAGCTTTCTTT. It translates to CASSSSRQGLNTEAFF. Full variable domain (outside the CDR3, taken from reference TRBV18 and TRBJ1-1): NAGVMQNPRHLVRRRGQEARLRCSPMKGHSHVYWYRQLPEEGLKFMVYLQKENIIDESGMPKERFSAEFPKEGPSILRIQQVVRGDSAAYFCASSSSRQGLNTEAFFGQGTRLTVV.

The gene calls are TRBV12-5 and TRBJ2-7; 7 positions agree with TRBD1. The germline V gene encodes CDR1 LGHNT and CDR2 FRNRAP. After removal of 1 base from V and 2 bases from J, the junction contained 5 bases not matched to a gene. The CDR3 covers 15 residues. For the CDR3, the DNA is TGTGCTAGTGGTTTGGGGACAGGCAGCGCCTACGAGCAGTACTTC. As protein: CASGLGTGSAYEQYF.

The chain has TRBV19 and TRBJ2-1, with 8 bases aligning to TRBD1. V shed 8 bases and J 5 bases; nucleotides not matched to a gene: 11. Germline loops: CDR1 LNHDA, CDR2 SQIVND (reference sequence). The CDR3 consists of 15 residues. CDR3 sequence reads: CASQPLDRDNNEQFF. DNA of the CDR3: TGTGCCAGTCAACCCTTGGACAGGGACAACAATGAGCAGTTCTTC.

The CDR3, as DNA: TGCGCCAGCAGCCAAGATCAGAGGCCAACTAATGAAAAACTGTTTTTT. Translation: CASSQDQRPTNEKLFF. The chain couples TRBV4-1 to TRBJ1-4; no clear D. Per germline, CDR1 MGHRA and CDR2 YSYEKL. V lost 0 bases and J lost 0, with 8 bases in between. The length of the CDR3 is 16 residues.

The chain has TRBV19 and TRBJ1-1, with 8 bases fitting TRBD1. V was clipped by 5 bases and J by 5 bases; unmatched bases: 4. Germline V gives CDR1 LNHDA, CDR2 SQIVND (reference sequence). This CDR3 is built from 13 residues. This chain's CDR3 is CASSPTGGTEAFF. The CDR3 DNA follows: TGTGCCAGTAGTCCAACAGGGGGGACTGAAGCTTTCTTT.